Described below is a single TCR beta chain sequence and its context. The sort gate was single viable CD3+CD4+CD8-CD45RO+ cells for memory CD4+ T cells. Serum IgG to CMV pp150, pp28, p38 and p52 defined serostatus. Total CD4+ T cells were enriched by CD4 positive selection. The data were obtained in a study of memory CD4+ T cells and cytomegalovirus serostatus. Only in-frame clones appear in the TCRdb table, and some are missing; sequencing was by immunoSEQ multiplex PCR. The data show about 56,000 clones, 82% seen once. CDR3 size: 14 residues. Germline V lookup: CDR1 SGHAT, CDR2 FQNNGV. The V end lost 11 bases, the J end lost 5 bases, and 18 bases lay between the germline ends.

The sequencing sample was made of memory CD4+ T cells from blood. The chain joins TRBV11-2 to TRBJ2-2; D might be TRBD2 (5 bases). The sequence derives from an adult in good health and CMV-seronegative. The CDR3 DNA follows: TGTGCCGGCGAGAGGGCTTATGGGACCGGGGAGCTGTTTTTT. Translated, it gives CAGERAYGTGELFF.